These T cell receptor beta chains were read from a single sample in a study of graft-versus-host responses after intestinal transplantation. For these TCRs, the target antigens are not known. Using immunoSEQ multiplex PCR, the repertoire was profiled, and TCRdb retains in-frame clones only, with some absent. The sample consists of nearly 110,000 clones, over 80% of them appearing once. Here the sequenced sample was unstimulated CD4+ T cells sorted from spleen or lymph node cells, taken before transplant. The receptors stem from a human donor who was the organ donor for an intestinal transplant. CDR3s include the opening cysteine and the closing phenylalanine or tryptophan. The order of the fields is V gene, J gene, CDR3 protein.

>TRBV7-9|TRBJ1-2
CASSLAQGYGYTF
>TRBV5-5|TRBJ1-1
CASSLDQVGTEAFF
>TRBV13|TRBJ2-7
CASSLRWGTGGYEQYF
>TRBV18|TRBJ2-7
CASSPLKGYEQYF
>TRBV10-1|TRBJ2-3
CASSGGLAAHNGDTQYF
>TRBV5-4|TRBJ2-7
CASSLGWKPSYEQYF
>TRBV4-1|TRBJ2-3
CASSLAGGPDTQYF
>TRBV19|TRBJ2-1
CASSGPSSNEQFF
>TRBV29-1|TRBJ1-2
CSVGGEVWDGYTF
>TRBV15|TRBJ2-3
CATSDVDTTDTQYF
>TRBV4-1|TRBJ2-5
CASSRSGRNQETQYF
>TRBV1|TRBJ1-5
CTSSQETGNQPQHF
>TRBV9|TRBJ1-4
CASSVAGQGAEKLFF
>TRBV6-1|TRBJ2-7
CASSDTYEQYF
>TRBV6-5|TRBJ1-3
CASSKGFHGNTIYF
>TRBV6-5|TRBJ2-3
CASRQWEGAGDTQYF
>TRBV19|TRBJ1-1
CASSIGGRSVTEAFF
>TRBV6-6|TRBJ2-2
CASSYSRGRGELFF
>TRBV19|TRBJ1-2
CASSTPTGGYGYTF
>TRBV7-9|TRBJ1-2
CASSQWRGSNYGYTF
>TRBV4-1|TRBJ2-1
CASSPRDRGPSGGSYNEQFF
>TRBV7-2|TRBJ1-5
CASSLGPDQPQHF
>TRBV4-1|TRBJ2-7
CASSTSDRFYEQYF
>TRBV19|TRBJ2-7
CASSIEEYEQYF
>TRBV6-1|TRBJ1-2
CASTKDKNYGYTF
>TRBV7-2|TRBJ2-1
CASSLVENRGRNEQFF
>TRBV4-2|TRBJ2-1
CASSQGTGVYNEQFF
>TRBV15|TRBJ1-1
CATSRENTEAFF
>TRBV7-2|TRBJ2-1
CASSLLSGTTYNEQFF
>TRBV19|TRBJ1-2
CATHGYTF
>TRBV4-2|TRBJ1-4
CASSQPRDRARGKLFF
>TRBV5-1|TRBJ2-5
CTSSQTTHRTGVGETQYF
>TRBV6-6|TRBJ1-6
CASSYVQAPNSPLHF
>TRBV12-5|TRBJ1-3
CASGSAGPGNTIYF
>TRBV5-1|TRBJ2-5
CASSLGAGETQYF
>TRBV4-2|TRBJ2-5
CASSKGIAGGETQYF
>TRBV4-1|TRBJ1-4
CASTLRWGQATNEKLFF
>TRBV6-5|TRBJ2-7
CASSSREVLHYEQYF
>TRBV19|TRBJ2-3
CASSIGSLRGGGTDTQYF